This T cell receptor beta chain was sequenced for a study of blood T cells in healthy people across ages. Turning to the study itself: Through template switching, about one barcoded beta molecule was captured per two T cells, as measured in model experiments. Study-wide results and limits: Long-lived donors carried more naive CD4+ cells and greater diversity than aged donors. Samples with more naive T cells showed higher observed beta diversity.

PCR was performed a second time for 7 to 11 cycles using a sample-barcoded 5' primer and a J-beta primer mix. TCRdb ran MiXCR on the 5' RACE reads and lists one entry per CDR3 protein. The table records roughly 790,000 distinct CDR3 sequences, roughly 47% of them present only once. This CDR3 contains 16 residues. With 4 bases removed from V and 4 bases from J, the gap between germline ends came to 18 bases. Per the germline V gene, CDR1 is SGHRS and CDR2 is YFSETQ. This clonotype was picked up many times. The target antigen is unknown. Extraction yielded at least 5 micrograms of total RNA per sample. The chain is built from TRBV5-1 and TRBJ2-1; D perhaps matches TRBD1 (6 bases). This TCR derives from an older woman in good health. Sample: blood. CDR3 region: CASSETQSTGYNEQFF. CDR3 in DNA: TGCGCCAGCAGCGAAACGCAATCTACAGGGTACAATGAGCAGTTCTTC. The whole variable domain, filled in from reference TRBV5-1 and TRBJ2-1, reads KAGVTQTPRYLIKTRGQQVTLSCSPISGHRSVSWYQQTPGQGLQFLFEYFSETQRNKGNFPGRFSGRQFSNSRSEMNVSTLELGDSALYLCASSETQSTGYNEQFFGPGTRLTVL.